This TCR beta chain came from a study of T cell responses to AZD1222 COVID-19 vaccine. Broader study findings: It was only a handful of AZD1222 recipients who were seropositive at baseline. Reportedly, nearly half the spike-specific TCRs target unmutated variant regions. Sampled repertoires all dated from after the peak T cell response.

The table came from immunoSEQ multiplex PCR; TCRdb's copy has only in-frame clones and leaves some out. Here the sample spans about 180,000 clones, 90% to 95% being singletons. J gave up 4 bases and V 0 bases, and 0 bases lay outside the gene matches. CDR3 length: 14 amino acids. Germline lookup yields CDR1 SGHNT and CDR2 YENEEA. As to this clone: The antigen is unknown.

The chain links TRBV11-3 to TRBJ2-1, with TRBD1 matching 7 bases. The sample here was peripheral blood, taken 28 days after the second AZD1222 dose. This clonotype originated in an adult who received the AZD1222 COVID-19 vaccine. The CDR3 DNA reads as TGTGCCAGCAGCTTAGAACAGGGGTACAATGAGCAGTTCTTC. Residues: CASSLEQGYNEQFF. Full variable domain (remainder filled in from reference TRBV11-3 and TRBJ2-1): EAGVVQSPRYKIIEKKQPVAFWCNPISGHNTLYWYLQNLGQGPELLIRYENEEAVDDSQLPKDRFSAERLKGVDSTLKIQPAELGDSAVYLCASSLEQGYNEQFFGPGTRLTVL.